This entry concerns a single T cell receptor (beta chain). Its antigen remains unknown. The data originate from a study of Ad26.COV2.S vaccination and SARS-CoV-2 variants. Study-level information: The donor participated in the COV1001 trial, in its Ad26.COV2.S arm. In the study, Ad26.COV2.S was injected intramuscularly once, or twice 56 days apart. Study-wide points: The study found higher spike-specific TCR breadth in vaccine than placebo recipients.

The treatment is: approximately 18 received Ad26.COV2.S at low or high dose, single or two shots; 5 received placebo; per-sample allocation not given. Samples were taken on day 63 after the first vaccine or placebo injection. Clones were read by immunoSEQ multiplex PCR, and TCRdb kept only the in-frame ones, dropping some. There are roughly 300,000 clones in the sample; approximately 86% occur only once, and 9.5% to 12% lies in the top ten. This CDR3 has 14 amino acids. Trimming removed 0 bases from V and 7 bases from J, with 11 bases in between. Germline V gives CDR1 SGHRS, CDR2 YFSETQ. The J gene is TRBJ2-1, the V gene TRBV5-1; tentatively, D is TRBD1 (5 bases). The starting material was peripheral blood, obtained in a trial of Ad26.COV2.S vaccine versus placebo. This receptor was taken from a person aged 18-65 years who received the Ad26.COV2.S COVID-19 vaccine or a placebo. The CDR3 loop is CASSLGARGNEQFF. The CDR3 nucleotides are TGCGCCAGCAGCTTGGGGGCTAGGGGAAATGAGCAGTTCTTC. Variable domain in full (rest from reference TRBV5-1 and TRBJ2-1): KAGVTQTPRYLIKTRGQQVTLSCSPISGHRSVSWYQQTPGQGLQFLFEYFSETQRNKGNFPGRFSGRQFSNSRSEMNVSTLELGDSALYLCASSLGARGNEQFFGPGTRLTVL.